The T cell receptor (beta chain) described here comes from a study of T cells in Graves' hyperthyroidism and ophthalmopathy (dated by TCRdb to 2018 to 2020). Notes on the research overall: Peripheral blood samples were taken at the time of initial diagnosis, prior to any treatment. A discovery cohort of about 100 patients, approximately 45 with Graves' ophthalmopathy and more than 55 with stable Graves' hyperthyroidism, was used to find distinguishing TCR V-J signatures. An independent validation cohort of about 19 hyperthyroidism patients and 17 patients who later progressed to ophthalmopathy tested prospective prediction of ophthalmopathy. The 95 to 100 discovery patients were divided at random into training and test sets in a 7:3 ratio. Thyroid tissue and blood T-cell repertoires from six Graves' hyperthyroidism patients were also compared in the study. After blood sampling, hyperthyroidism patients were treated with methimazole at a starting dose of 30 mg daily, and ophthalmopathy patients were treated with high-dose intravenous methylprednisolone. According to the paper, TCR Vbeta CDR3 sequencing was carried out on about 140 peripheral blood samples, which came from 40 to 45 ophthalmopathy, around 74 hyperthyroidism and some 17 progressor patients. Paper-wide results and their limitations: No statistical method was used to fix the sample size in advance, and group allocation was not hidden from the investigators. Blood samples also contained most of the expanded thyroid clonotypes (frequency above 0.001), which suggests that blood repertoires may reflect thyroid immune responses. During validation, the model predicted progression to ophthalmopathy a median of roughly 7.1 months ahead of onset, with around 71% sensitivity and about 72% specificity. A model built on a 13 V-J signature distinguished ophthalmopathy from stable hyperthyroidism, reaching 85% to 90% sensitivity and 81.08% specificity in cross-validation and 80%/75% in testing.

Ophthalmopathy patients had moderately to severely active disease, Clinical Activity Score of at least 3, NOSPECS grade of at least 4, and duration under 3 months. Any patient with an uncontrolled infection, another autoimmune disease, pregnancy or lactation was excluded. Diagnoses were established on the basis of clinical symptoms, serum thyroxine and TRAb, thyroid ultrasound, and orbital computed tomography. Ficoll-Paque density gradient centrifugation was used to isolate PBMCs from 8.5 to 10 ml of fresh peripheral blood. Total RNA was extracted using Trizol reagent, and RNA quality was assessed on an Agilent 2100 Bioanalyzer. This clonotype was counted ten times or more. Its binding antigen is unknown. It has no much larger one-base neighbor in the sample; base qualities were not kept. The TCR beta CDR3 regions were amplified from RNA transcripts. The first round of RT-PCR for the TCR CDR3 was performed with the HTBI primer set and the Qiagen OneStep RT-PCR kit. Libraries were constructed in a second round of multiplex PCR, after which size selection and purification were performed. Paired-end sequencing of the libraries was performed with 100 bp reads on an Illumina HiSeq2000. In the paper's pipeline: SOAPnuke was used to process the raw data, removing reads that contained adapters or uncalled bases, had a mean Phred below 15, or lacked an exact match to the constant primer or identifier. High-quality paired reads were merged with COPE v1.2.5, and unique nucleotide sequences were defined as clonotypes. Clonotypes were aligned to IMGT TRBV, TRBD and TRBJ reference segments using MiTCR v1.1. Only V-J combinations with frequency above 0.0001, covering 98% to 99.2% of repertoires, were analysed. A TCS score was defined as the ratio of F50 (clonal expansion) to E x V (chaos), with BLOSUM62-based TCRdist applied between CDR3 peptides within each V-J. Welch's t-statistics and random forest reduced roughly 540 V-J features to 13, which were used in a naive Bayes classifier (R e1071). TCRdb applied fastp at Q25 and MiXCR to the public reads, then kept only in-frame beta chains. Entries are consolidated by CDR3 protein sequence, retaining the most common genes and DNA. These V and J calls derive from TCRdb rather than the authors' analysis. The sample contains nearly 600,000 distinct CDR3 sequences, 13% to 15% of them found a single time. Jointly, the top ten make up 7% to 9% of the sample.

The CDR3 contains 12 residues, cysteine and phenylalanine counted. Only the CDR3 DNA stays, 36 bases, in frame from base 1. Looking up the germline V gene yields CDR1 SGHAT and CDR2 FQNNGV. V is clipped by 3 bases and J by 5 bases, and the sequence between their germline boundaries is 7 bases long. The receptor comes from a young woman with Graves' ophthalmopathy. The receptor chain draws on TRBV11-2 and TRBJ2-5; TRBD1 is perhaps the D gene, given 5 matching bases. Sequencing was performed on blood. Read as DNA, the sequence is TGTGCCAGCAGCTTCAACAGGGAGACCCAGTACTTC. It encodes CASSFNRETQYF.